This T cell receptor (beta chain) was obtained from a study of blood T cells in healthy people across ages. General study results and limits: Fewer expanded clones and more diversity marked long-lived versus aged donors.

As concerns this clonotype: The antigen is undetermined.

Peripheral blood samples of 9.5 to 10 milliliters were drawn from each donor. Each sample used at least 6.5 million PBMCs. A second about 6 to 12 cycle PCR used barcoded and J-beta primers. The template-switch adaptor, which had 12 random nucleotides, put a tag on each cDNA molecule. TCRdb redid the calling of the 5' RACE reads with MiXCR, one entry per CDR3 protein. Of roughly 2 million distinct CDR3 sequences listed, roughly 49% are singletons. Germline-derived CDR1 and CDR2 are SGHAT and FQNNGV. The CDR3 runs 16 residues. The junction had 9 bases not matched to a gene; V was cut back by 1 base and J by 3 bases.

This receptor was obtained from a woman in her forties in good health. This chain connects TRBV11-2 to TRBJ2-7, with 7 bases fitting TRBD2. What was sequenced was blood. The CDR3 is CASSLVGGGDHYEQYF. In DNA form, the CDR3 reads TGTGCCAGCAGCTTAGTAGGCGGGGGAGATCACTACGAGCAGTACTTC.